The 31 T cell receptor beta chains in this list originate from one sample, sequenced in a study of shared clonotypes between healthy human individuals. Some clones are missing from TCRdb's copy, which holds only in-frame ones; the method was immunoSEQ multiplex PCR. This repertoire shows roughly 1,600,000 clones, approximately 98.5% found once; its top ten account for 0.3% to 0.45%. Sequenced: naive CD4+ T cells sorted from blood. The subset here: CD45RA+ positively selected. Receptor source: a man aged 25-45 years in good health.

The V gene is TRBV7-9, the J gene TRBJ2-7; TRBD2 matches at 14 bases. Trimming took 4 bases from V and 6 from J; bases not matched to a gene: 14. The germline V gene has CDR1 SEHNR and CDR2 FQNEAQ (reference sequence). The CDR3 spans 18 residues. The CDR3 reads CASSSKPGLAGGNLEQYF. CDR3 DNA sequence: TGTGCCAGCAGCTCGAAACCCGGACTAGCGGGAGGTAATCTCGAGCAGTACTTC. The entire variable domain, with the rest obtained from reference TRBV7-9 and TRBJ2-7, is as follows: DTGVSQNPRHKITKRGQNVTFRCDPISEHNRLYWYRQTLGQGPEFLTYFQNEAQLEKSRLLSDRFSAERPKGSFSTLEIQRTEQGDSAMYLCASSSKPGLAGGNLEQYFGPGTRLTVT.

The chain combines TRBV28 with TRBJ2-1; 11 bases agree with TRBD2. The length of the CDR3 is 20 residues. With V trimmed by 3 bases and J by 0 bases, 13 bases remained unmatched. The germline V gene has CDR1 MDHEN and CDR2 SYDVKM. As DNA, the CDR3 is TGTGCCAGCAGTTTTTTTCCGGGACTAGCGGACCCGAGCTCCTACAATGAGCAGTTCTTC. Encoded protein: CASSFFPGLADPSSYNEQFF. Filled out from reference TRBV28 and TRBJ2-1, the complete variable domain reads DVKVTQSSRYLVKRTGEKVFLECVQDMDHENMFWYRQDPGLGLRLIYFSYDVKMKEKGDIPEGYSVSREKKERFSLILESASTNQTSMYLCASSFFPGLADPSSYNEQFFGPGTRLTVL.

This sequence joins TRBV28 and TRBJ2-1; the D call may be TRBD1 or TRBD2 (5 bases each). CDR1 and CDR2 (germline): MDHEN, SYDVKM. There are 13 residues in the CDR3. V was shortened by 2 bases and J by 6 bases, with 8 bases between the two germline ends. The CDR3 bases are TGTGCCAGCAGTTTACGTGGGGGCAATGAGCAGTTCTTC. Amino acids: CASSLRGGNEQFF.

This clone appeared a single time. This chain uses TRBV18 with TRBJ1-2; D gene uncertain. The CDR3 has 15 residues. The germline V and J ends were trimmed by 2 bases and 5 bases, with 15 bases remaining between them. The germline CDR1 and CDR2 sequences are KGHSH and LQKENI. In nucleotides, the CDR3 is TGTGCCAGCTCACCAAGAGAGGCCGGAGTTTATGGCTACACCTTC. This sequence encodes CASSPREAGVYGYTF.

For this clone: This sample also contains other DNA sequences that code for the same CDR3. The chain couples TRBV6-5 to TRBJ2-3, with 7 bases lining up with TRBD2. The length of the CDR3 is 15 residues. The J segment lost 1 base and the V segment lost 6 bases, leaving 7 bases of the junction unmatched. CDR1 is MNHEY and CDR2 is SVGAGI in the germline V gene. This CDR3 reads CASSLAGVGTDTQYF. CDR3 in DNA: TGTGCCAGCAGCTTAGCGGGTGTGGGCACAGATACGCAGTATTTT.

The table lists this clone with a count of one. The chain uses TRBV28 and TRBJ1-5; tentatively, D is TRBD1 (5 bases). Germline values: CDR1 MDHEN, CDR2 SYDVKM. The CDR3 loop spans 15 amino acids. V was trimmed by 5 bases and J by 5 bases, leaving 16 bases between them. CDR3 amino acids: CASSPGRASHQPQHF. Written as DNA, the CDR3 is TGTGCCAGCAGTCCCGGCAGGGCTTCCCATCAGCCCCAGCATTTT.

The genes are TRBV5-1 and TRBJ2-2; weak D call: TRBD2 (5 bases). Germline CDR1 and CDR2: SGHRS and YFSETQ. The CDR3 spans 15 residues. V lost 2 bases, J lost 5 bases, and 13 bases lay in between. The DNA for the CDR3 is TGCGCCAGCAGCTTCGGCCAGGCGGGTACCGGGGAGCTGTTTTTT. Translated: CASSFGQAGTGELFF.

This clone was detected only once. This chain uses TRBV11-2 with TRBJ2-2; D not resolved. V lost 1 base, J lost 5 bases, and 8 bases lay in between. Germline assignment: CDR1 SGHAT and CDR2 FQNNGV. This CDR3 comprises 14 residues. The chain's CDR3 is CASSLVLKTGELFF. DNA for the CDR3: TGTGCCAGCAGCTTAGTCCTCAAGACCGGGGAGCTGTTTTTT.

The chain links TRBV18 to TRBJ1-1; TRBD1 might be the D (6 bases). Trimming removed 5 bases at V and 2 bases at J, with 15 bases between. CDR3 length: 15 amino acids. The germline CDR1 and CDR2 sequences are KGHSH and LQKENI. The DNA for the CDR3 is TGTGCCAGCTCAAATTCGACAGGCCCAAACACTGAAGCTTTCTTT. Its translation is CASSNSTGPNTEAFF.

CDR3 nucleotides: TGTGCCAGCAGCTTAAGCCCGGACCAGCCCCAGCATTTT. This codes for CASSLSPDQPQHF. The rearrangement joins TRBV11-2 to TRBJ1-5, with D unclear. Germline V gene lookup returns CDR1 SGHAT and CDR2 FQNNGV. The CDR3 sequence is 13 residues long. V was cut by 2 bases and J by 7 bases, with 9 bases left in between.

The V gene is TRBV18, the J gene TRBJ2-1; the match to TRBD2 covers 9 bases. The V gene end was trimmed by 6 bases and the J gene end by 1 base; junction bases not matched to a gene: 7. The CDR3 runs 16 residues. Germline lookup yields CDR1 KGHSH and CDR2 LQKENI. For the CDR3, the DNA is TGTGCCAGCTCTCATGCGGGAGGGCGATCCTACAATGAGCAGTTCTTC. It codes for CASSHAGGRSYNEQFF.

This clone was detected only once. The chain uses TRBV13 and TRBJ2-2; TRBD2 agrees at 7 bases. The ends lost 2 bases at V and 5 bases at J; junction bases unmatched: 11. This CDR3 region has 17 residues. From germline, CDR1 is PRHDT and CDR2 FYEKMQ (reference sequence). CDR3: CASSLLRAGEETGELFF. CDR3 DNA: TGTGCCAGCAGCTTATTACGTGCGGGAGAGGAAACCGGGGAGCTGTTTTTT.

This clone was seen just once. The rearrangement uses TRBV29-1 and TRBJ1-5, with D perhaps TRBD1 (6 bases). The CDR3 sequence is 14 residues long. The germline CDR1 and CDR2 sequences are SQVTM and ANQGSEA. V was cut by 4 bases and J by 6 bases, with 16 bases left in between. Here the CDR3 DNA reads TGCAGCGTTGGGGGTAGGGGGGCCGGTCAGCCCCAGCATTTT. Amino acids: CSVGGRGAGQPQHF.

The chain has TRBV27 and TRBJ1-2; 9 nucleotides match TRBD1. The CDR3 has 17 residues. CDR1 and CDR2 from the germline V gene are MNHEY and SMNVEV (reference sequence). The ends lost 2 bases at V and 0 bases at J; junction bases unmatched: 7. CDR3 coding DNA: TGTGCCAGCAGTTTAACGACAGGGGGGATTTCTAACTATGGCTACACCTTC. Protein sequence: CASSLTTGGISNYGYTF.

V is TRBV7-2 and J is TRBJ2-5; the D is unclear. CDR1 and CDR2 (germline): SGHTA, FQGNSA. Trimming left V 6 bases short and J 0 bases short, with 11 bases between. The CDR3 has 14 residues. CDR3 sequence reads: CASSQSLNQETQYF. CDR3 nucleotide sequence: TGTGCCAGCAGTCAATCCCTCAACCAAGAGACCCAGTACTTC.

The chain combines TRBV5-1 with TRBJ2-1; 9 positions match TRBD2. Germline lookup yields CDR1 SGHRS and CDR2 YFSETQ. Germline trimming cut 4 bases from V and 2 bases from J; bases unmatched to any gene: 10. The CDR3 has 17 amino acids. The CDR3 region is CASSRFGAGGPYNEQFF. CDR3 DNA sequence: TGCGCCAGCAGCAGATTTGGCGCGGGAGGGCCCTACAATGAGCAGTTCTTC.

The chain joins TRBV19 to TRBJ1-5; D call uncertain. Germline assignment: CDR1 LNHDA and CDR2 SQIVND (reference sequence). V gave up 7 bases and J gave up 4 bases, with 14 bases separating them. The CDR3 covers 14 residues. The CDR3 spells CASTFRPVNQPQHF. DNA for the CDR3: TGTGCCAGTACTTTTCGACCAGTAAATCAGCCCCAGCATTTT.

The chain uses TRBV5-1 and TRBJ2-2; tentative D call: TRBD1 (8 bases). Germline CDR1 reads SGHRS; CDR2 reads YFSETQ. This CDR3 has 16 residues. Trimming removed 4 bases at V and 7 bases at J, with 20 bases between. DNA for the CDR3: TGCGCCAGCAGCGCAGGGGGCAGCGGGATTGGCGGGGAGCTGTTTTTT. It translates to CASSAGGSGIGGELFF.

The chain has TRBV19 and TRBJ2-3; D uncertain. Germline V gene sequence: CDR1 LNHDA, CDR2 SQIVND (reference sequence). The CDR3 runs to 14 residues. V dropped 2 bases and J dropped 0 bases, with 6 bases sitting between them. The CDR3 DNA reads as TGTGCCAGTAGTATACAGGAGAGCACAGATACGCAGTATTTT. Translated, it gives CASSIQESTDTQYF.

Worth noting for this clone: Other DNA sequences from this sample encode an identical CDR3 as well. The V gene is TRBV29-1, the J gene TRBJ2-2, with a tentative D call TRBD1 (6 bases). Germline CDR1 and CDR2: SQVTM and ANQGSEA. The CDR3 totals 13 residues. V was trimmed by 5 bases and J by 1 base, leaving 8 bases between them. CDR3 DNA: TGCAGCGTTAACAGGGAGAACACCGGGGAGCTGTTTTTT. Amino acids: CSVNRENTGELFF.

The CDR3 bases are TGTGCCAGCAGTTACTCGAGCGGGATGGCGGGATACACCATATATTTT. Amino acid sequence: CASSYSSGMAGYTIYF. The chain couples TRBV6-5 to TRBJ1-3; no clear D gene. V was pared by 0 bases and J by 8 bases, with 17 bases between. The germline CDR1 and CDR2 sequences are MNHEY and SVGAGI. This CDR3 region has 16 residues.

The rearrangement uses TRBV4-3 and TRBJ2-7, with 10 positions matching TRBD1. Per the germline V gene, CDR1 is LGHNA and CDR2 is YSLEER. The CDR3 contains 17 residues. The V and J ends lost 0 bases and 4 bases, in that order; junction bases with no gene match: 9. The CDR3 region is CASSQDTGTGVGYEQYF. CDR3 nucleotide sequence: TGCGCCAGCAGCCAAGACACCGGGACAGGGGTTGGATACGAGCAGTACTTC.

The rearrangement uses TRBV7-9 and TRBJ2-7, with a possible D match to TRBD2 (5 bases). The CDR3 length is 14 residues. V was clipped by 4 bases and J by 5 bases, with 15 bases between them. The germline V gene has CDR1 SEHNR and CDR2 FQNEAQ (reference sequence). CDR3 coding DNA: TGTGCCAGCAGCTCCCGGGAATTAAGCCACGAGCAGTACTTC. It encodes CASSSRELSHEQYF.

The gene calls are TRBV14 and TRBJ2-3, with D possibly being TRBD2 (5 bases). Trimming took 2 bases from V and 0 from J, leaving 9 bases between them. Germline-derived CDR1 and CDR2 are SGHDN and FVKESK. This CDR3 has 15 residues. DNA for the CDR3: TGTGCCAGCAGCCAACGCGGGCCTAGCACAGATACGCAGTATTTT. Its translation is CASSQRGPSTDTQYF.

The chain carries TRBV7-9 and TRBJ1-2; 7 nucleotides agree with TRBD1. V trimming: 2 bases; J trimming: 3 bases; junction bases outside the gene matches: 9. The CDR3 spans 16 residues. Germline loops: CDR1 SEHNR, CDR2 FQNEAQ (reference sequence). The CDR3 spells CASSLNPGQEDYGYTF. In DNA form, the CDR3 reads TGTGCCAGCAGCTTAAACCCAGGACAGGAAGACTATGGCTACACCTTC.

This rearrangement joins TRBV18 to TRBJ2-1; no definite D call. Germline V CDR1 and CDR2: KGHSH, LQKENI. V gave up 6 bases and J gave up 7 bases, with 13 bases separating them. This CDR3 spans 13 amino acids. The DNA of the CDR3 is TGTGCCAGCTCTAGCAACGTCGGGAATGAGCAGTTCTTC. Its protein product is CASSSNVGNEQFF. Full variable domain (remainder filled in from reference TRBV18 and TRBJ2-1): NAGVMQNPRHLVRRRGQEARLRCSPMKGHSHVYWYRQLPEEGLKFMVYLQKENIIDESGMPKERFSAEFPKEGPSILRIQQVVRGDSAAYFCASSSNVGNEQFFGPGTRLTVL.

The rearrangement links TRBV7-8 to TRBJ2-7; 11 bases map to TRBD2. The germline CDR1 and CDR2 sequences are SGHVS and FQNEAQ. This CDR3 comprises 17 residues. V lost 0 bases and J lost 2; bases outside the gene matches: 6. The CDR3 spells CASSLALAGAQTYEQYF. For the CDR3, the DNA is TGTGCCAGCAGCTTAGCACTAGCGGGAGCTCAAACCTACGAGCAGTACTTC.

The gene calls are TRBV7-2 and TRBJ2-7; TRBD1 matches at 8 bases. Germline loops: CDR1 SGHTA, CDR2 FQGNSA. This CDR3 comprises 16 residues. The V and J ends lost 1 base and 4 bases, in that order; junction bases with no gene match: 9. CDR3 residues: CASSLGSVRGPYEQYF. The CDR3 DNA reads as TGTGCCAGCAGCTTAGGATCGGTCAGGGGGCCTTACGAGCAGTACTTC.

This sequence joins TRBV29-1 and TRBJ2-1; D is uncertain. Germline CDR1 is SQVTM and CDR2 is ANQGSEA. Trimming pared 2 bases from V and 3 bases from J, leaving 8 bases between. The CDR3 sequence is 13 residues long. The CDR3 sequence is CSVEQSDYNEQFF. CDR3 nucleotide sequence: TGCAGCGTTGAACAGTCCGACTACAATGAGCAGTTCTTC.

The table lists this clone with a count of one. The genes are TRBV18 and TRBJ1-1, with TRBD1 matching over 8 bases. With 3 bases clipped from V and 5 bases from J, the junction kept 5 bases outside the gene matches. The CDR3 runs to 14 residues. Germline lookup yields CDR1 KGHSH and CDR2 LQKENI. CDR3 region: CASSPLQGVTEAFF. The CDR3 DNA is TGTGCCAGCTCACCCCTACAGGGGGTGACTGAAGCTTTCTTT.

The V and J genes are TRBV4-3 and TRBJ2-1; D possibly uses TRBD1 or TRBD2 (5 bases each). There are 17 residues in the CDR3. The V gene's germline CDR1 is LGHNA and CDR2 YSLEER. V was shortened by 0 bases and J by 4 bases, with 16 bases between the two germline ends. CDR3 protein: CASSQDPVGDPYNEQFF. DNA for the CDR3: TGCGCCAGCAGCCAAGATCCGGTGGGGGATCCATACAATGAGCAGTTCTTC.